The 20 T cell receptor beta chains below all came from one sample that was sequenced in a study of blood T cell repertoires in COVID-19 (dated by TCRdb to the early 2020s). The library was prepared using the immunoSEQ multiplex PCR assay. Imported from immuneACCESS, the table was reduced by TCRdb to in-frame sequences with V and J called. These copies leave out some clones; in studies compared against another copy, an unresolved V gene accounts for under half, and the cause of the remainder is not known. The sample contains more than 150,000 clones, 94% of them found a single time. The top ten constitute 0.76% of the sample. The sample taken for sequencing was peripheral blood. These TCRs come from a man younger than 45 with COVID-19, enrolled during active disease.

The chain couples TRBV6-5 to TRBJ1-2; D is uncertain. Germline V CDR1 and CDR2: MNHEY, SVGAGI. The CDR3 runs 11 residues. Trimming left V 7 bases short and J 8 bases short, with 11 bases between. The CDR3 loop is CASTGLGGYTF. CDR3 coding DNA: TGTGCCAGCACTGGACTCGGAGGCTACACCTTC.

The chain joins TRBV6-1 to TRBJ1-2, with D hard to call. The CDR3 spans 16 residues. Between the trimmed V and J ends, which lost 1 base and 5 bases, there was a span of 17 bases. Germline CDR1 is MNHNS and CDR2 is SASEGT. The CDR3 sequence: CASSEVMAGEKYGYTF. The CDR3 DNA is TGTGCCAGCAGTGAAGTTATGGCAGGCGAAAAGTATGGCTACACCTTC.

The chain employs TRBV5-4 and TRBJ1-6; D uncertain. The CDR3 runs 16 residues. V lost 10 bases and J 0 bases, leaving 17 bases between the germline ends. CDR1 is SGHNT, CDR2 YYREEE, per germline (reference sequence). The CDR3 DNA is TGTGCCCTACTATATACTTTGAGCTCCTATAATTCACCCCTCCACTTT. Translated, it gives CALLYTLSSYNSPLHF.

V and J are TRBV28 and TRBJ1-6; D uncertain. CDR1 MDHEN and CDR2 SYDVKM come from the germline V gene. This CDR3 has 12 residues. The V and J ends lost 4 bases and 7 bases respectively, with 5 bases between them. CDR3 DNA: TGTGCCAGCAGTTCCCAGAATTCACCCCTCCACTTT. Residues: CASSSQNSPLHF.

The chain links TRBV5-1 to TRBJ1-1, with D tentatively TRBD1 (6 bases). The germline gives CDR1 SGHRS, CDR2 YFSETQ. The V gene lost 5 bases and the J gene lost 0 bases, with 11 bases spanning the gap. The CDR3 is 14 amino acids. The CDR3 bases are TGCGCCAGCAGATTCGGACAGCTGAACACTGAAGCTTTCTTT. Translating it yields CASRFGQLNTEAFF.

This clone has more than one count but fewer than ten. CDR3 sequence: CASSQDLWRSGGSLHF. CDR3 bases: TGCGCCAGCAGCCAAGATCTGTGGAGGTCAGGGGGCTCGCTGCATTTT. This rearrangement joins TRBV4-1 to TRBJ1-5; 8 nucleotides match TRBD1. The CDR3 totals 16 residues. Germline-derived CDR1 and CDR2 are MGHRA and YSYEKL. V trimming: 0 bases; J trimming: 15 bases; junction bases outside the gene matches: 16.

J is TRBJ2-3 and V is TRBV7-6, with 8 positions matching TRBD2. Per the germline V gene, CDR1 is SGHVS and CDR2 is FNYEAQ. The CDR3 spans 16 residues. The trim removed 2 bases at V and 4 bases at J, leaving 8 bases unmatched. Written as DNA, the CDR3 is TGTGCCAGCAGCTTATCCGGGACTAGGGGTCCAGATACGCAGTATTTT. Protein product: CASSLSGTRGPDTQYF. Looking up the rest from reference TRBV7-6 and TRBJ2-3 gives the full variable domain: GAGVSQSPRYKVTKRGQDVALRCDPISGHVSLYWYRQALGQGPEFLTYFNYEAQQDKSGLPNDRFSAERPEGSISTLTIQRTEQRDSAMYRCASSLSGTRGPDTQYFGPGTRLTVL.

The chain carries TRBV9 and TRBJ1-2; D is uncertain. V dropped 4 bases and J dropped 4 bases, with 17 bases sitting between them. This CDR3 has 15 amino acids. CDR1 and CDR2 from the germline V gene are SGDLS and YYNGEE. The CDR3 sequence is CASSTPAGYRYGYTF. CDR3 DNA sequence: TGTGCCAGCAGCACCCCCGCGGGGTACCGCTATGGCTACACCTTC.

The chain carries TRBV24-1 and TRBJ2-3; the match to TRBD1 covers 9 bases. J gave up 4 bases and V 3 bases, and 7 bases lay outside the gene matches. The CDR3 is 16 residues long. Looked up from germline, CDR1 is KGHDR and CDR2 is SFDVKD. The CDR3 region is CATSDKQGAQPDTQYF. The CDR3 DNA follows: TGTGCCACCAGTGATAAACAGGGGGCGCAACCAGATACGCAGTATTTT.

The chain links TRBV11-2 to TRBJ1-6; tentatively, D is TRBD1 (6 bases). CDR3 size: 20 residues. Between the trimmed V and J ends, which lost 0 bases and 7 bases, there was a span of 25 bases. Germline CDR1 is SGHAT and CDR2 is FQNNGV. As DNA, the CDR3 is TGTGCCAGCAGCTTAGACGGGACATGGGCCATGCGTTGGGTGAATTCACCCCTCCACTTT. Translating it yields CASSLDGTWAMRWVNSPLHF.

Of note for this clone: Other DNA sequences in the same sample also yield this CDR3. The rearrangement links TRBV12-3 or TRBV12-4 to TRBJ1-1; D is uncertain. Between the trimmed V and J ends, which lost 3 bases and 5 bases, there was a span of 10 bases. The CDR3 contains 13 residues. The CDR3 DNA reads TGTGCCAGCAGTTTGGCAGGAAATACTGAAGCTTTCTTT. Amino acid sequence: CASSLAGNTEAFF.

This clone was observed a handful of times. The CDR3 reads CASGLEADQPQHF. The CDR3 DNA sequence: TGTGCTAGTGGTTTGGAGGCGGATCAGCCCCAGCATTTT. The J gene is TRBJ1-5, the V gene TRBV12-5; no firm D call. The length of the CDR3 is 13 residues. Trimming removed 1 base at V and 5 bases at J, with 6 bases between. From germline, CDR1 is LGHNT and CDR2 FRNRAP.

This chain joins TRBV6-5 and TRBJ2-5, with 12 positions matching TRBD2. CDR3 length: 15 residues. After removal of 7 bases from V and 5 bases from J, the junction contained 8 bases not matched to a gene. Germline CDR1 is MNHEY and CDR2 is SVGAGI. CDR3 sequence reads: CASTPGLAGRETQYF. DNA for the CDR3: TGTGCCAGCACCCCTGGACTAGCGGGGCGGGAGACCCAGTACTTC.

The chain recombines TRBV30 with TRBJ2-1; TRBD2 matches at 7 bases. Germline assignment: CDR1 GTSNPN and CDR2 SVGIG (reference sequence). The V gene end was trimmed by 0 bases and the J gene end by 4 bases; junction bases not matched to a gene: 12. The CDR3 has 17 amino acids. CDR3 DNA sequence: TGTGCCTGGAGTGTTGGTCATCGGGGGGATCTTTACAATGAGCAGTTCTTC. It translates to CAWSVGHRGDLYNEQFF.

This sequence joins TRBV18 and TRBJ1-1; D may be TRBD1 (6 bases). Germline values: CDR1 KGHSH, CDR2 LQKENI. The CDR3 spans 13 residues. Trimming removed 4 bases from V and 7 bases from J, with 13 bases in between. CDR3 loop: CASSLRDKGEAFF. Here the CDR3 DNA reads TGTGCCAGCTCACTCCGGGACAAAGGTGAAGCTTTCTTT.

This clone was found once. The chain combines TRBV5-1 with TRBJ2-2, with TRBD2 as a possible D gene (5 bases). Germline values: CDR1 SGHRS, CDR2 YFSETQ. Deletions cut 3 bases from V and 5 bases from J, with 17 bases between. The CDR3 consists of 16 residues. The CDR3 loop reads CASSSGLYPTTGELFF. In nucleotides, the CDR3 is TGCGCCAGCAGCTCTGGACTCTATCCCACTACCGGGGAGCTGTTTTTT.

This chain links TRBV5-1 with TRBJ2-2, with TRBD2 identical over 14 bases. The CDR3 covers 18 residues. V was pared by 5 bases and J by 6 bases, with 12 bases of the junction left unmatched. Germline V gives CDR1 SGHRS, CDR2 YFSETQ. The CDR3 nucleotides read TGCGCCAGCAGAACCGGACTAGCGGGGGGTATGGAAGCCGGGGAGCTGTTTTTT. Translating gives CASRTGLAGGMEAGELFF.

V usage is TRBV7-7 and J usage is TRBJ2-7; no clear D. This CDR3 has 13 residues. Germline V lookup: CDR1 SSHAT, CDR2 FNYEAQ (reference sequence). V was shortened by 0 bases and J by 5 bases, with 8 bases between the two germline ends. CDR3 residues: CASSLARRDEQYF. Written as DNA, the CDR3 is TGTGCCAGCAGCTTAGCGAGAAGAGACGAGCAGTACTTC.

This rearrangement joins TRBV19 to TRBJ2-2; D call uncertain. The germline V gene has CDR1 LNHDA and CDR2 SQIVND (reference sequence). Deletions cut 3 bases from V and 2 bases from J, with 10 bases between. The CDR3 length is 15 residues. The CDR3 DNA is TGTGCCAGTAGTATGAATCCAGGAAACACCGGGGAGCTGTTTTTT. Amino acid sequence: CASSMNPGNTGELFF. The full variable domain, rest sourced from reference TRBV19 and TRBJ2-2, is DGGITQSPKYLFRKEGQNVTLSCEQNLNHDAMYWYRQDPGQGLRLIYYSQIVNDFQKGDIAEGYSVSREKKESFPLTVTSAQKNPTAFYLCASSMNPGNTGELFFGEGSRLTVL.

This chain links TRBV5-6 with TRBJ1-5, with 9 bases aligning to TRBD1. This CDR3 has 16 residues. Unmatched junction bases numbered 10, after V lost 2 bases and J lost 7 bases. The V gene's germline CDR1 is SGHDT and CDR2 YYEEEE. The CDR3: CASSFTGTGLGQPQHF. In DNA form, the CDR3 reads TGTGCCAGCAGCTTCACCGGGACAGGGCTCGGGCAGCCCCAGCATTTT.